What follows is one T cell receptor beta chain and its context. The clone's antigen remains unknown. No much larger clone exists at a distance of one base, and base qualities are not known. Library preparation was by the immunoSEQ multiplex PCR assay. RNA was extracted from all samples and reverse transcribed into cDNA, which served as template for TCR sequencing. First-strand cDNA was synthesized using SuperScript III with a 2:1 mix of oligo-dT and random hexamers. A synthetic immune receptor repertoire was used to gauge amplification bias, and whatever bias remained was removed computationally. In the source study's methods: After raw reads were preprocessed to remove errors, the CDR3 was defined following IMGT conventions as running from the conserved cysteine to phenylalanine. Clonality was calculated as 1 minus Shannon entropy normalized by log2 of the number of productive unique TCRs. Whether scalp clones were CD4 or CD8 was inferred by matching scalp TCRbeta sequences against CD4 and CD8 repertoires sorted from blood. The source is immuneACCESS, and TCRdb retained only in-frame sequences with V and J called. Part of the clones is not carried over; for the studies checked, unresolved V genes explain less than half of this, and the remainder is unexplained. Clone size and V and J calls were adopted from that table, with D and trimming inferred from the DNA. The sample table lists approximately 200,000 clones, 45% to 75% of them with a count of one. The ten largest clones take up less than 3.5% of the sample.

These data are taken from a study of CD8+ T cells in alopecia areata (dated by TCRdb to the late 2010s). Some background on the complete study: Treated patients were enrolled in an open-label pilot trial of oral tofacitinib at 5 to 10 mg twice daily for moderate-to-severe alopecia areata. Patients received tofacitinib for 6 to 18 months and were then followed off drug for 6 months to check for delayed response and recurrence. Patients on tofacitinib were biopsied at baseline and after 4 and 24 weeks of treatment, and several of the patients also had a later scalp biopsy. Human TCRbeta sequencing covered scalp tissue and sorted CD4+ and CD8+ peripheral blood T cells from patchy and totalis/universalis alopecia areata patients and healthy controls. TCRbeta CDR3 regions were amplified by immunoSEQ multiplex PCR with 35 Vbeta forward and 13 Jbeta reverse primers. To study T cell clonal expansion in alopecia areata, the researchers applied high-throughput TCRbeta sequencing to both the C3H/HeJ mouse model and human patients. Disease severity in treated patients was measured with the SALT score, which quantifies the percentage of affected scalp surface area. Scalp clonality was compared across normal scalp (n=4), patchy alopecia areata scalp (n=8), and alopecia totalis/universalis scalp (n=8). RNA was obtained with the PAXgene miRNA kit for fixed scalp, the miRNeasy kit for PBMCs, and the RNeasy kit for mouse skin.

Findings and caveats that apply to the study as a whole: Many expanded lesional clones persisted in scalp and blood during tofacitinib treatment, which may partly explain relapse after stopping treatment. Because the treated cohort was small and had only one nonresponder, larger studies are needed to examine links between baseline CD8+ expansion and response. Compared with normal scalp, lesional scalp, particularly in alopecia totalis/universalis, had higher clonality and more expanded CD8+ clones, which suggests antigenic drive. Tofacitinib significantly decreased scalp clonality and the number of expanded CD8+ clones among the top 100 scalp clones. Resident alphabeta T cells in normal human skin are also sequenced, complicating scalp TCR repertoire analysis, unlike mouse skin dominated by gammadelta T cells. Shared TCR sequences between patients were less evident than in mice, which may be partly attributable to HLA diversity in the patient population.

Per the publication, the time point label means: 4 weeks on oral tofacitinib. Taken with the paper, the label for treatment or condition translates to: oral pan-JAK inhibitor, 5-10 mg twice daily. From alopecia areata patients, peripheral blood was collected along with lesional scalp punch biopsies. PBMCs were isolated by density centrifugation and stained for CD3, CD4 and CD8, and CD4+ and CD8+ T cells were sorted on a FACSAria. Taken from the germline V gene (reference sequence), the CDR1 and CDR2 loops are GTSNPN and SVGIG. Reading from cysteine to phenylalanine, the CDR3 counts 14 amino acids. The retained sequence is limited to the CDR3, 42 bases, with the frame set at the first base. Germline trimming amounts to 4 bases on V and 0 bases on J, with 5 as the count of junction bases outside the gene matches.

The rearranged segments are TRBV30 and TRBJ1-1; the junction holds 7 bases that match TRBD1. The source was CD4+ T cells sorted from blood, collected at week 4, from a patient treated with tofacitinib. The receptor was isolated from a human donor with alopecia areata. The CDR3 protein: CAWNKDRVNTEAFF. The DNA is as follows: TGTGCCTGGAACAAAGACAGGGTGAACACTGAAGCTTTCTTT.